The clone carrying this T cell receptor (beta chain) was detected only a few times. Antigen unknown. This CDR3 region has 16 residues. The V gene end was trimmed by 4 bases and the J gene end by 1 base; junction bases not matched to a gene: 9. Germline V lookup: CDR1 MNHEY, CDR2 SMNVEV (reference sequence). The study made its TCR cDNA through 5'RACE template switching. That step introduced a universal primer site along with UMIs. TCRdb independently ran MiXCR on the 5' RACE reads; one entry per CDR3 protein. The repertoire holds 500,000 to 650,000 distinct CDR3 sequences, with less than 15% as singletons. The entry originates in a study of T cells after yellow fever vaccination. Study-level results: Clones from primary vaccination mostly reappeared after the booster (over 95% CD4, around 90% CD8).

The input for sequencing was PBMCs, taken on the day of the yellow fever booster vaccination. The rearrangement uses TRBV27 and TRBJ2-7, with TRBD1 identical over 8 bases. The sequence came from a man aged 25-45 years who received the YFV17D yellow fever vaccine. The CDR3 reads CASSSPGQALSYEQYF. The CDR3 DNA reads as TGTGCCAGCAGTTCCCCGGGACAGGCGCTTTCCTACGAGCAGTACTTC.